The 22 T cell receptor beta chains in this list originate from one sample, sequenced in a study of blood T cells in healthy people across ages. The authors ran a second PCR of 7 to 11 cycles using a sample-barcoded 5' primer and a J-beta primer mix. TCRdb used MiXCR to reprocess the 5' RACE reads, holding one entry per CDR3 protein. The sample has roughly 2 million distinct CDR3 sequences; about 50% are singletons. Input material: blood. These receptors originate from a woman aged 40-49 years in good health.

CDR3 in amino acids: CASSPDHTQYF. CDR3 nucleotides: TGTGCCAGCAGCCCAGACCATACGCAGTATTTT. The chain is built from TRBV11-2 and TRBJ2-3; D not resolved. The length of the CDR3 is 11 residues. Germline lookup yields CDR1 SGHAT and CDR2 FQNNGV. The V end lost 5 bases, the J end lost 7 bases, and 7 bases lay between the germline ends.

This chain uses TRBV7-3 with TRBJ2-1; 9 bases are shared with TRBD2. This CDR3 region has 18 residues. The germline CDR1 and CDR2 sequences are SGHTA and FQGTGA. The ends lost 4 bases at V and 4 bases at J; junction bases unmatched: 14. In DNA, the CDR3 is TGTGCCAGCAGCTCCGGGGGGGTAGCGGGGGACCTTTACAATGAGCAGTTCTTC. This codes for CASSSGGVAGDLYNEQFF.

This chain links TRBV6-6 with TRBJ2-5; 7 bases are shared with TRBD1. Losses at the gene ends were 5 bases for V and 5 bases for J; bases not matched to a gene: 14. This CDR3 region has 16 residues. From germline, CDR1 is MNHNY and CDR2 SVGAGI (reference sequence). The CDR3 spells CASSAYPGQSEETQYF. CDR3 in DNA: TGTGCCAGCAGTGCATATCCGGGACAGTCCGAGGAGACCCAGTACTTC.

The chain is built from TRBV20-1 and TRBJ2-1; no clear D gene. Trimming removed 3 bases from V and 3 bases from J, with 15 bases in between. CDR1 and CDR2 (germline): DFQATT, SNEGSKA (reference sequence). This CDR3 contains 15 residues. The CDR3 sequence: CSARPPGQVYNEQFF. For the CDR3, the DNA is TGCAGTGCTAGGCCCCCCGGGCAGGTCTACAATGAGCAGTTCTTC.

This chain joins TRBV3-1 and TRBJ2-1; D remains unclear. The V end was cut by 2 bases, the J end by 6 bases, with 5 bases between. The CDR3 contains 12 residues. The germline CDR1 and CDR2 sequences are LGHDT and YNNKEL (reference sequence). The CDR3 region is CASSQFPNEQFF. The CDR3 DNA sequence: TGTGCCAGCAGCCAATTCCCCAATGAGCAGTTCTTC.

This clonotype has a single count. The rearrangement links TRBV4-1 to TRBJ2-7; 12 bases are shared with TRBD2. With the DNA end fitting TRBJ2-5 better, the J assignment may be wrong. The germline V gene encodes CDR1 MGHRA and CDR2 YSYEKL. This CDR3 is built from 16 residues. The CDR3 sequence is CASSSPRTSGRETQYF. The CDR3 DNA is TGCGCCAGCAGCTCTCCTAGAACTAGCGGGAGGGAGACCCAGTACTTC.

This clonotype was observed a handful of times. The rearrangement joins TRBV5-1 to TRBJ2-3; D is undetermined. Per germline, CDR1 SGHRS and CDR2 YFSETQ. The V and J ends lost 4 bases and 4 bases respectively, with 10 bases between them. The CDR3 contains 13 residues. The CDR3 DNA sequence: TGCGCCAGCAGCCCCCAGTACCCAGATACGCAGTATTTT. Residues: CASSPQYPDTQYF.

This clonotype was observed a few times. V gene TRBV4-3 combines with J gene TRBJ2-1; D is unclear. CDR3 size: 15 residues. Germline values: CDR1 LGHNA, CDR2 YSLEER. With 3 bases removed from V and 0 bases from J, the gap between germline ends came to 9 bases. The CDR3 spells CASSHSQSSYNEQFF. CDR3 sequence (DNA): TGCGCCAGCAGCCATAGCCAGAGCTCCTACAATGAGCAGTTCTTC.

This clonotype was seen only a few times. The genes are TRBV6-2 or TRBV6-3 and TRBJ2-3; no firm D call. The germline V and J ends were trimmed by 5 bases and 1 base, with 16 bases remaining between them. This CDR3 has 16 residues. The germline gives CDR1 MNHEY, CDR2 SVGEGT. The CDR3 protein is CASSLGSTSGTDTQYF. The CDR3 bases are TGTGCCAGCAGTCTCGGTTCTACTTCTGGCACAGATACGCAGTATTTT.

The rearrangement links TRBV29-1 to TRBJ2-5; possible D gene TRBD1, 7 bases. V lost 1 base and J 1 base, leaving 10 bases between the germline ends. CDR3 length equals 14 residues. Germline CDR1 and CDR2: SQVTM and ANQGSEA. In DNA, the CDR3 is TGCAGCGTTGAAGGGGGGGACAGCCAAGAGACCCAGTACTTC. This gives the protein CSVEGGDSQETQYF.

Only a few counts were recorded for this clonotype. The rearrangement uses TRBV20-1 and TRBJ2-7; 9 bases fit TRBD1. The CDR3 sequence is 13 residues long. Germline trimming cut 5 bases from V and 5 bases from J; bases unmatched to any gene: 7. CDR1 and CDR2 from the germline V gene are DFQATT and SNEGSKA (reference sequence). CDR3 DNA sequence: TGCAGTGCTGAGGGGACAGGGTACGACGAGCAGTACTTC. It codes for CSAEGTGYDEQYF.

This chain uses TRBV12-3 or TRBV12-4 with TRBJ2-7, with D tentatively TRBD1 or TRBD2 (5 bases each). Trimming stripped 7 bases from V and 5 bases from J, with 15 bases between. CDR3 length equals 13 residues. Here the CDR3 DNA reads TGTGCCAGCACCGACGGTAGGGACCACGAGCAGTACTTC. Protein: CASTDGRDHEQYF.

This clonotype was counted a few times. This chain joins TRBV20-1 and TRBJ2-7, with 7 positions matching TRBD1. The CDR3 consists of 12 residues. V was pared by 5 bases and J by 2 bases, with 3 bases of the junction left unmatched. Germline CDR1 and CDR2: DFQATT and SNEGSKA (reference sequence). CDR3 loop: CSAGGQTYEQYF. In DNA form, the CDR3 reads TGCAGTGCTGGGGGACAGACCTACGAGCAGTACTTC.

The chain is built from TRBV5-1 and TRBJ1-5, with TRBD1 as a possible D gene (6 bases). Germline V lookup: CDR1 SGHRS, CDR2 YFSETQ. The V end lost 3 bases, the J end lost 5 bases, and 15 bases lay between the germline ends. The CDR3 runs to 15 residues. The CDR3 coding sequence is TGCGCCAGCAGCTGGGCAGGGGCGGACGATCAGCCCCAGCATTTT. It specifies CASSWAGADDQPQHF. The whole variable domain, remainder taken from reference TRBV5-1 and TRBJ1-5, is KAGVTQTPRYLIKTRGQQVTLSCSPISGHRSVSWYQQTPGQGLQFLFEYFSETQRNKGNFPGRFSGRQFSNSRSEMNVSTLELGDSALYLCASSWAGADDQPQHFGDGTRLSIL.

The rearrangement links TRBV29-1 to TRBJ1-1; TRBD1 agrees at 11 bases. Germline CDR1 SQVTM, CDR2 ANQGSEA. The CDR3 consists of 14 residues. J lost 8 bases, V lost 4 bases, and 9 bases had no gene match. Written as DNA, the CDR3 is TGCAGCGTTGGAGAGGACAGGGGGCTATCGGAAGCTTTCTTT. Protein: CSVGEDRGLSEAFF.

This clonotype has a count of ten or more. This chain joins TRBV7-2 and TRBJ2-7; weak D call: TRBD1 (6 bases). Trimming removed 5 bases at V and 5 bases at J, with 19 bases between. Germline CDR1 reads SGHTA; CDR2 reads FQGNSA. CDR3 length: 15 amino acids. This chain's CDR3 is CASSPSVLTGNEQYF. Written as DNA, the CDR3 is TGTGCCAGCAGCCCATCGGTACTCACAGGGAACGAGCAGTACTTC. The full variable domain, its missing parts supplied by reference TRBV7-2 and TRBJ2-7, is GAGVSQSPSNKVTEKGKDVELRCDPISGHTALYWYRQSLGQGLEFLIYFQGNSAPDKSGLPSDRFSAERTGGSVSTLTIQRTQQEDSAVYLCASSPSVLTGNEQYFGPGTRLTVT.

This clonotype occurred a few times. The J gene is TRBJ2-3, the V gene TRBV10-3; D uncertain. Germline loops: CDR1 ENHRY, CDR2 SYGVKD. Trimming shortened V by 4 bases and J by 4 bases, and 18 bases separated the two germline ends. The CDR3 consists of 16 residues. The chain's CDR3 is CAISGSSLGLADTQYF. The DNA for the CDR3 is TGTGCCATCAGTGGAAGTAGTTTGGGTTTGGCAGATACGCAGTATTTT.

Written as DNA, the CDR3 is TGTGCCAGCAGCCGAATTAGCTCCTACGAGCAGTACTTC. Amino acid sequence: CASSRISSYEQYF. The J gene is TRBJ2-7, the V gene TRBV7-2; D is unclear. Germline CDR1 and CDR2: SGHTA and FQGNSA. V was cut by 5 bases and J by 0 bases, with 8 bases left in between. There are 13 residues in the CDR3.

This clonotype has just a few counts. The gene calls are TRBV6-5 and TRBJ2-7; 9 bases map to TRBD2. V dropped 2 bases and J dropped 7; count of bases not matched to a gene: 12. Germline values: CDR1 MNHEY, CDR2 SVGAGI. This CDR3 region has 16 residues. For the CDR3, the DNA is TGTGCCAGCAGTTACCCCACGAGCGGGGGGTTTCAGGAGCAGTACTTC. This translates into CASSYPTSGGFQEQYF.

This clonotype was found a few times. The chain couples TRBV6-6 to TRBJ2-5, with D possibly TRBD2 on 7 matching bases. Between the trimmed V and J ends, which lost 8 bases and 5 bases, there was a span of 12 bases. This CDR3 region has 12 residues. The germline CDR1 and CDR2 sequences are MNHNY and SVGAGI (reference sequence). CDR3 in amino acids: CASLGGPETQYF. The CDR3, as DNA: TGTGCCAGCTTGGGGGGGCCGGAGACCCAGTACTTC.

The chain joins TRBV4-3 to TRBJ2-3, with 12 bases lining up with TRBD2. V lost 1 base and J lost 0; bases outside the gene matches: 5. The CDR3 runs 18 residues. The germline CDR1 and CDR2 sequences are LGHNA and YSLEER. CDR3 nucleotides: TGCGCCAGCAGCCAAGGGACTAGCGGGGATTTGAGCACAGATACGCAGTATTTT. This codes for CASSQGTSGDLSTDTQYF.

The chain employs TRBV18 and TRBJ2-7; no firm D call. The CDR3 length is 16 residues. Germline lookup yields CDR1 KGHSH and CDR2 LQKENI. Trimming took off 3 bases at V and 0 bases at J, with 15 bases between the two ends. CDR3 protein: CASSPVSKGSSYEQYF. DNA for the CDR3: TGTGCCAGCTCACCGGTCTCTAAGGGAAGCTCCTACGAGCAGTACTTC.